A selection of T cell receptor beta chains follows, all from one sample in a study of siplizumab effects on memory and regulatory T cells. Profiled with immunoSEQ multiplex PCR; TCRdb holds only in-frame clones, not every one. The data show 85,000 to 130,000 clones, with roughly nine tenths seen just once and around 0.68% held by the top ten. Sequencing used Tregs sorted from blood. Receptor source: a human donor in good health. The conserved cysteine and the conserved F or W are not part of the CDR3 here. Rows give clone size only sometimes, using once, few, many, or a class for an expanded clone.

v_gene,j_gene,abundance,CDR3aa
TRBV4-1,TRBJ1-4,NA,ASSQEGTGQGSEKLF
TRBV4-2,TRBJ2-2,NA,ASSQERLAAKRTGELF
TRBV5-1,TRBJ2-1,NA,ASSLGEFSYNEQF
TRBV5-4,TRBJ2-2,medium-sized,ASSLPLARSGELF
TRBV14,TRBJ2-5,NA,ASSPDRFQETQY
TRBV10-3,TRBJ2-1,NA,AIKSSGYNEQF
TRBV7-3,TRBJ2-2,few,ASSSDRDGELF
TRBV21-1,TRBJ2-1,NA,ASIRYEDGQGRLRSYNEQF
TRBV19,TRBJ2-3,NA,ASSITMRTFRSTDTQY
TRBV11-3,TRBJ2-1,NA,ASSQRRRDYNEQF
TRBV10-2,TRBJ2-5,NA,ASKGTSGRLGGAQY
TRBV19,TRBJ2-5,NA,ASSQTGTEKETQY
TRBV6-5,TRBJ1-3,once,ASRPGTTVGNTIY
TRBV7-7,TRBJ2-1,NA,ASSTDSYNEQF
TRBV5-1,TRBJ1-2,once,ASSWRVNYGYT
TRBV6-5,TRBJ1-2,NA,ASRTMAPWGYT
TRBV4-1,TRBJ2-2,NA,ASSQVFTGTNTGELF
TRBV2,TRBJ2-3,NA,ASSPGLTDTQY
TRBV5-4,TRBJ2-7,once,ASSLGAEDYEQY
TRBV19,TRBJ2-1,NA,ASSKGRTPRAAEQF
TRBV5-1,TRBJ2-2,NA,ASSLGWGSTGELF
TRBV7-3,TRBJ2-3,NA,ASSLSAGQGITQY
TRBV7-9,TRBJ1-2,NA,ASSPGSIYGYT
TRBV7-9,TRBJ2-2,NA,ASSLGIFASGELF
TRBV19,TRBJ2-4,NA,ASSPGLGEGNIQY
TRBV6-6,TRBJ2-6,once,ASSYSPGSGANVLT
TRBV4-1,TRBJ2-1,NA,ASSLLDSYNEQF
TRBV10-3,TRBJ1-2,NA,AISHGTGTNYGYT
TRBV18,TRBJ2-1,NA,AGGTGQTNEQF
TRBV19,TRBJ2-7,NA,ASSPRTANTYEQY
TRBV4-1,TRBJ2-7,NA,ASSPDVRYEQY
TRBV5-1,TRBJ2-7,once,ASSLGTSRFEQY
TRBV5-6,TRBJ2-3,NA,ASSFVTTDTQY
TRBV7-3,TRBJ2-7,NA,ASSSTGGYEQY
TRBV6-5,TRBJ2-2,NA,ASSLNFGELF
TRBV6-6,TRBJ2-1,NA,ASSRRQGAGNEQF
TRBV2,TRBJ2-1,NA,ASNRGVNEQF
TRBV10-1,TRBJ2-3,NA,ASSEQLGSTDTQY
TRBV28,TRBJ2-7,NA,ASSSTGSSYEQY
TRBV5-5,TRBJ2-5,once,ASSPTIRGSETQY
TRBV12-5,TRBJ2-2,NA,ASGLVPPGTSSGELF
TRBV6-5,TRBJ2-7,NA,ASSRLGQGAYEQY
TRBV6-6,TRBJ1-2,NA,ASSYLSGDGGYT
TRBV14,TRBJ2-2,NA,ASSTGTSGTGELF
TRBV2,TRBJ2-4,NA,ASSGDVGHSKNIQY
TRBV5-1,TRBJ2-1,NA,ASSGRGLEKSRGTHNEQF
TRBV9,TRBJ2-3,NA,ASSARTDTQY
TRBV5-1,TRBJ2-5,NA,ASSLGLAETQY
TRBV28,TRBJ1-2,NA,ASDGGSQYGYT